This T cell receptor (beta chain) came from a study of cytomegalovirus exposure and HLA in healthy donors. Overall study: An early release of data contained approximately 85 million unique TCRs, which came from HLA-typed donors. Study findings and constraints: A classifier reportedly called cytomegalovirus status with high sensitivity and specificity. Follow-up analysis later connected one missense variant in DCLRE1C with trimming of TCR beta V- and J-genes.

This PCR relied on a set of 60 Vbeta primers and 13 Jbeta primers. Assay used: immunoSEQ multiplex PCR; TCRdb lists only in-frame clones, some missing. The sample lists tens of thousands of clones, about 66% seen once, with 5.5% to 6% in the top ten. The V end was cut by 5 bases, the J end by 5 bases, with 12 bases between. The CDR3 loop spans 13 amino acids. The germline CDR1 and CDR2 sequences are PRHDT and FYEKMQ (reference sequence). In regard to this clone: The antigen remains undetermined.

The material sequenced was PBMCs. The sequence derives from a boy aged 10-17 years in good health and CMV-seropositive. The genes are TRBV13 and TRBJ1-1; a weak D match, TRBD1 (5 bases). CDR3 coding DNA: TGTGCCAGCAGCCCTCAGGGTCTTACTGAAGCTTTCTTT. It translates to CASSPQGLTEAFF.